The 32 T cell receptor beta chains below were found in one sample sequenced in a study of blood T cell repertoires in COVID-19. The protocol was immunoSEQ multiplex PCR, while the TCRdb copy is restricted to in-frame clones and leaves out a portion. The table has 290,000 or so clones, more than 85% seen once. Sequencing input: peripheral blood. The receptor source for this set is a man between 70 and 80 years old with acute or convalescent COVID-19.

The J gene is TRBJ1-2, the V gene TRBV9, with TRBD1 identical over 7 bases. V was pared by 4 bases and J by 4 bases, with 7 bases of the junction left unmatched. Germline values: CDR1 SGDLS, CDR2 YYNGEE. This CDR3 comprises 14 residues. In DNA form, the CDR3 reads TGTGCCAGCAGCCGAGACAGGGCGAGCTATGGCTACACCTTC. Protein product: CASSRDRASYGYTF.

To note about this clone: Other nucleotide sequences in the sample specify the same CDR3. This rearrangement joins TRBV7-3 to TRBJ2-1; maybe TRBD2 (7 bases). The CDR3 consists of 16 residues. The germline gives CDR1 SGHTA, CDR2 FQGTGA. V was clipped by 4 bases and J by 6 bases, with 19 bases between them. CDR3 sequence reads: CASSSRGGGLGNEQFF. The CDR3 coding sequence is TGTGCCAGCAGCTCCCGAGGGGGGGGGTTGGGCAATGAGCAGTTCTTC.

V and J are TRBV2 and TRBJ2-7; 8 bases are a match to TRBD1. The CDR3 sequence is 14 residues long. Trimming at V came to 6 bases and at J to 12 bases, leaving 16 bases not matched to a gene. Per germline, CDR1 SNHLY and CDR2 FYNNEI. Here the CDR3 reads CASRPTGGTPLLYF. The DNA for the CDR3 is TGTGCCAGCAGACCTACAGGGGGGACCCCTCTGCTGTACTTC. Together with reference TRBV2 and TRBJ2-7, the CDR3 gives the full variable domain: EPEVTQTPSHQVTQMGQEVILRCVPISNHLYFYWYRQILGQKVEFLVSFYNNEISEKSEIFDDQFSVERPDGSNFTLKIRSTKLEDSAMYFCASRPTGGTPLLYFGPGTRLTVT.

The genes are TRBV7-8 and TRBJ1-5; D remains ambiguous. The CDR3 length is 16 residues. The V gene lost 4 bases and the J gene lost 2 bases, with 15 bases spanning the gap. Germline V gene data show CDR1 as SGHVS and CDR2 as FQNEAQ. The DNA for the CDR3 is TGTGCCAGCAGCTCCCACCCCCGTATAGGCAATCAGCCCCAGCATTTT. Protein sequence: CASSSHPRIGNQPQHF. The variable domain in full, with the rest retrieved from reference TRBV7-8 and TRBJ1-5, is GAGVSQSPRYKVAKRGQDVALRCDPISGHVSLFWYQQALGQGPEFLTYFQNEAQLDKSGLPSDRFFAERPEGSVSTLKIQRTQQEDSAVYLCASSSHPRIGNQPQHFGDGTRLSIL.

V gene TRBV10-3 combines with J gene TRBJ2-7, with D possibly matching TRBD2 (5 bases). Trimming removed 4 bases from V and 0 bases from J, with 7 bases in between. CDR3 length equals 13 residues. Germline V gene data show CDR1 as ENHRY and CDR2 as SYGVKD. The CDR3 spells CAISGRFSYEQYF. The CDR3 coding sequence is TGTGCCATCAGTGGGAGGTTCTCCTACGAGCAGTACTTC.

The chain joins TRBV6-5 to TRBJ2-1; the match to TRBD1 covers 9 bases. This CDR3 spans 14 amino acids. Germline assignment: CDR1 MNHEY and CDR2 SVGAGI. V dropped 8 bases and J dropped 0; count of bases not matched to a gene: 2. The CDR3 DNA is TGTGCCAGCGGACAGGGGCCCTCCTACAATGAGCAGTTCTTC. Its translation: CASGQGPSYNEQFF.

The chain couples TRBV28 to TRBJ2-5, with a possible D match to TRBD2 (5 bases). This CDR3 spans 14 amino acids. Germline lookup yields CDR1 MDHEN and CDR2 SYDVKM. V was pared by 7 bases and J by 2 bases, with 14 bases between. CDR3 nucleotide sequence: TGTGCCAGCACCCAGAGGGCCCTACAAGAGACCCAGTACTTC. Its protein product is CASTQRALQETQYF.

The chain employs TRBV5-1 and TRBJ1-2; 7 bases map to TRBD1. Trimming cost V 5 bases and J 5 bases; bases outside gene matches: 9. Germline loops: CDR1 SGHRS, CDR2 YFSETQ. This CDR3 is 14 amino acids long. CDR3 nucleotides: TGCGCCAGCAGTTCGACCGGGACAGATTATGGCTACACCTTC. Its protein product is CASSSTGTDYGYTF. The complete variable domain, with remaining parts taken from reference TRBV5-1 and TRBJ1-2, reads KAGVTQTPRYLIKTRGQQVTLSCSPISGHRSVSWYQQTPGQGLQFLFEYFSETQRNKGNFPGRFSGRQFSNSRSEMNVSTLELGDSALYLCASSSTGTDYGYTFGSGTRLTVV.

This clone showed up just once. A junction boundary mismatches the germline segment, possibly from a read error. Other DNA sequences in the same sample also yield this CDR3. This CDR3 reads CASSQDRNTEAFF. The DNA for the CDR3 is TGCGCCAGCAGTCAAGACAGGAACACTGAAGCTTTCTTT. V gene TRBV4-3 combines with J gene TRBJ1-1, with D tentatively TRBD1 (5 bases). The germline V gene encodes CDR1 LGHNA and CDR2 YSLEER. This CDR3 contains 13 residues.

Note on this clone: Additional DNA sequences in this sample encode the identical CDR3. This chain connects TRBV2 to TRBJ2-5; TRBD1 aligns across 10 bases. The CDR3 is made up of 14 amino acids. Germline CDR1 reads SNHLY; CDR2 reads FYNNEI. The ends lost 3 bases at V and 5 bases at J; junction bases unmatched: 3. The CDR3 coding sequence is TGTGCCAGCAGTGAGACAGGGGGCGGGGAGACCCAGTACTTC. It translates to CASSETGGGETQYF.

CDR3 sequence: CASSGTSGRASEQFF. The DNA for the CDR3 is TGTGCCAGCAGTGGGACTAGCGGGAGGGCAAGTGAGCAGTTCTTC. V gene TRBV25-1 combines with J gene TRBJ2-1, with 15 bases that match TRBD2. The length of the CDR3 is 15 residues. The germline gives CDR1 MGHDK, CDR2 SYGVNS. V lost 4 bases to trimming and J lost 9 bases; unmatched junction nucleotides: 4. Supplemented by reference TRBV25-1 and TRBJ2-1, the full variable domain reads EADIYQTPRYLVIGTGKKITLECSQTMGHDKMYWYQQDPGMELHLIHYSYGVNSTEKGDLSSESTVSRIRTEHFPLTLESARPSHTSQYLCASSGTSGRASEQFFGPGTRLTVL.

The chain carries TRBV10-3 and TRBJ2-5, with 9 bases matching TRBD2. With 5 bases clipped from V and 5 bases from J, the junction kept 6 bases outside the gene matches. Germline V lookup: CDR1 ENHRY, CDR2 SYGVKD. This CDR3 is built from 14 residues. CDR3 amino acids: CAISLSGGGETQYF. In DNA, the CDR3 is TGTGCCATCAGTCTTAGCGGGGGCGGGGAGACCCAGTACTTC.

The sample holds one count of this clone. The chain joins TRBV10-3 to TRBJ2-7; D is perhaps TRBD1 (6 bases). Trimming cost V 0 bases and J 4 bases, with 7 bases left between them. This CDR3 spans 13 amino acids. Germline values: CDR1 ENHRY, CDR2 SYGVKD. CDR3 nucleotide sequence: TGTGCCATCAGTGAGTCAGGGGGATACGAGCAGTACTTC. Translating gives CAISESGGYEQYF.

The CDR3 coding sequence is TGTGCCAGCAGCTCCCGTGGGGGACTTACCTTTGAAGCTTTCTTT. Its protein is CASSSRGGLTFEAFF. This chain connects TRBV7-8 to TRBJ1-1; D may be TRBD1 (5 bases). V lost 4 bases to trimming and J lost 7 bases, with 19 bases between them. CDR3 length: 15 amino acids. The germline V gene has CDR1 SGHVS and CDR2 FQNEAQ.

The gene calls are TRBV28 and TRBJ1-6; TRBD1 matches at 9 bases. The CDR3 runs 17 residues. The trim removed 3 bases at V and 3 bases at J, leaving 6 bases unmatched. Germline V lookup: CDR1 MDHEN, CDR2 SYDVKM. The CDR3, as DNA: TGTGCCAGCAGTTTCGGTACAGGGGGCCTCTATAATTCACCCCTCCACTTT. It is translated as CASSFGTGGLYNSPLHF.

In this sample, this clone turned up once. The chain combines TRBV28 with TRBJ2-7; 14 bases line up with TRBD2. Germline V lookup: CDR1 MDHEN, CDR2 SYDVKM. J lost 0 bases, V lost 5 bases, and 15 bases had no gene match. The CDR3 has 20 amino acids. The CDR3 reads CASSPPPGLAGDLSSYEQYF. The CDR3 region has the DNA TGTGCCAGCAGTCCGCCACCGGGACTAGCGGGAGATTTGAGCTCCTACGAGCAGTACTTC.

This clone was found a few times. The chain employs TRBV27 and TRBJ1-5, with D maybe TRBD1 (5 bases). Germline-derived CDR1 and CDR2 are MNHEY and SMNVEV (reference sequence). The CDR3 has 13 residues. Trimming shortened V by 3 bases and J by 5 bases, and 8 bases separated the two germline ends. Written as DNA, the CDR3 is TGTGCCAGCAGTTTGCAGGGTTATCAGCCCCAGCATTTT. It specifies CASSLQGYQPQHF.

V is TRBV28 and J is TRBJ1-3; TRBD1 aligns across 8 bases. Per germline, CDR1 MDHEN and CDR2 SYDVKM. CDR3 length: 15 amino acids. With 5 bases clipped from V and 2 bases from J, the junction kept 5 bases outside the gene matches. The CDR3 reads CASSPQTGAGNTIYF. CDR3 coding DNA: TGTGCCAGCAGTCCCCAGACAGGGGCTGGAAACACCATATATTTT.

This chain connects TRBV3-1 (or the pseudogene TRBV3-2) to TRBJ2-7, with a tentative D call TRBD2 (5 bases). Deletions cut 6 bases from V and 9 bases from J, with 15 bases between. Per germline, CDR1 LGHDT and CDR2 YNNKEL (reference sequence). The CDR3 loop spans 12 amino acids. The CDR3 reads CASSSDRAGQYF. The CDR3 DNA reads TGTGCCAGCAGTTCAGACCGGGCGGGGCAGTACTTC.

A note on this clone: Other DNA sequences in the sample encode the same CDR3. The chain uses TRBV5-1 and TRBJ2-1, with TRBD1 matching over 7 bases. The germline CDR1 and CDR2 sequences are SGHRS and YFSETQ. The CDR3 runs 16 residues. V was pared by 0 bases and J by 1 base, with 4 bases of the junction left unmatched. CDR3 sequence reads: CASSLAGTASYNEQFF. CDR3 coding DNA: TGCGCCAGCAGCTTGGCGGGGACAGCGTCCTACAATGAGCAGTTCTTC.

This chain connects TRBV20-1 to TRBJ2-7; D is perhaps TRBD1 or TRBD2 (5 bases each). V shed 8 bases and J shed 0 bases, with 20 bases lying between them. Germline V gene sequence: CDR1 DFQATT, CDR2 SNEGSKA (reference sequence). The CDR3 extends over 15 amino acids. CDR3 in amino acids: CSPSGRQTNSYEQYF. CDR3 bases: TGCAGTCCAAGTGGGAGACAGACGAACTCCTACGAGCAGTACTTC.

The chain links TRBV5-1 to TRBJ1-5; 10 bases are shared with TRBD1. Germline trimming cut 4 bases from V and 6 bases from J; bases unmatched to any gene: 4. The germline CDR1 and CDR2 sequences are SGHRS and YFSETQ. The CDR3 spans 14 residues. CDR3 DNA: TGCGCCAGCAGCCAGGGACAGGGGAGTCAGCCCCAGCATTTT. As protein: CASSQGQGSQPQHF. The full variable domain, rest sourced from reference TRBV5-1 and TRBJ1-5, is KAGVTQTPRYLIKTRGQQVTLSCSPISGHRSVSWYQQTPGQGLQFLFEYFSETQRNKGNFPGRFSGRQFSNSRSEMNVSTLELGDSALYLCASSQGQGSQPQHFGDGTRLSIL.

The rearrangement uses TRBV5-4 and TRBJ1-6; TRBD1 aligns across 7 bases. Germline V gives CDR1 SGHNT, CDR2 YYREEE (reference sequence). The V gene end was trimmed by 4 bases and the J gene end by 10 bases; junction bases not matched to a gene: 11. The length of the CDR3 is 15 residues. CDR3 sequence reads: CASSAQTGLESPLHF. The CDR3 region has the DNA TGTGCCAGCAGCGCCCAGACAGGGCTTGAATCACCCCTCCACTTT.

This clone was recorded only once. The chain carries TRBV30 and TRBJ2-5; 10 bases line up with TRBD2. Germline V gene lookup returns CDR1 GTSNPN and CDR2 SVGIG (reference sequence). The V and J ends lost 7 bases and 5 bases, in that order; junction bases with no gene match: 16. The CDR3 spans 16 residues. In DNA, the CDR3 is TGTGCCTCGCGTGGCCTAGCGGGAGTTGGGGGGGAGACCCAGTACTTC. This gives the protein CASRGLAGVGGETQYF.

This chain connects TRBV5-5 to TRBJ1-1, with TRBD1 identical over 8 bases. Losses at the gene ends were 4 bases for V and 1 base for J; bases not matched to a gene: 12. The CDR3 spans 17 residues. CDR1 SGHKS and CDR2 YYEKEE come from the germline V gene (reference sequence). CDR3 coding DNA: TGTGCCAGCAGCCGGGACAGGACAACTTACAGGAACACTGAAGCTTTCTTT. Translation gives CASSRDRTTYRNTEAFF. Combining the CDR3 with reference TRBV5-5 and TRBJ1-1 gives the whole variable domain DAGVTQSPTHLIKTRGQQVTLRCSPISGHKSVSWYQQVLGQGPQFIFQYYEKEERGRGNFPDRFSARQFPNYSSELNVNALLLGDSALYLCASSRDRTTYRNTEAFFGQGTRLTVV.

The chain joins TRBV7-2 to TRBJ2-7, with 8 positions matching TRBD1. Germline values: CDR1 SGHTA, CDR2 FQGNSA. The CDR3 spans 15 residues. V dropped 3 bases and J dropped 4; count of bases not matched to a gene: 8. CDR3 region: CASSFFRQGSYEQYF. The DNA of the CDR3 is TGTGCCAGCAGCTTTTTCCGACAGGGGTCGTACGAGCAGTACTTC. Variable domain in full (rest from reference TRBV7-2 and TRBJ2-7): GAGVSQSPSNKVTEKGKDVELRCDPISGHTALYWYRQSLGQGLEFLIYFQGNSAPDKSGLPSDRFSAERTGGSVSTLTIQRTQQEDSAVYLCASSFFRQGSYEQYFGPGTRLTVT.

This clone has just a few counts. V usage is TRBV7-9 and J usage is TRBJ2-1, with 10 bases that match TRBD1. CDR1 SEHNR and CDR2 FQNEAQ come from the germline V gene (reference sequence). Losses at the gene ends were 3 bases for V and 4 bases for J; bases not matched to a gene: 6. The CDR3 is 16 residues long. CDR3 nucleotide sequence: TGTGCCAGCAGCTTTAGGACAGGGGGAGGGTACAATGAGCAGTTCTTC. Its translation: CASSFRTGGGYNEQFF.

This chain uses TRBV10-3 with TRBJ1-2; D perhaps matches TRBD1 (5 bases). The CDR3 is made up of 13 amino acids. Germline V gene data show CDR1 as ENHRY and CDR2 as SYGVKD. Trimming took 10 bases from V and 2 from J, leaving 14 bases between them. CDR3 region: CATSGEGNYGYTF. The CDR3 nucleotides are TGTGCCACAAGCGGGGAGGGGAACTATGGCTACACCTTC.

V gene TRBV25-1 combines with J gene TRBJ1-6, with D unclear. Trimming removed 7 bases from V and 7 bases from J, with 17 bases in between. Germline V gives CDR1 MGHDK, CDR2 SYGVNS. This CDR3 is built from 15 residues. The chain's CDR3 is CASTPNAGNNSPLHF. The CDR3 DNA is TGTGCCAGCACCCCTAACGCGGGCAACAATTCACCCCTCCACTTT.

V gene TRBV24-1 combines with J gene TRBJ1-2; TRBD1 agrees at 8 bases. Germline CDR1 reads KGHDR; CDR2 reads SFDVKD. This CDR3 spans 17 amino acids. V was clipped by 9 bases and J by 0 bases; unmatched bases: 14. This chain's CDR3 is CATLAQDRVITNYGYTF. CDR3 bases: TGTGCCACCTTAGCCCAGGACAGGGTAATCACTAACTATGGCTACACCTTC.

This clone was observed a few times. The gene calls are TRBV3-1 (or the pseudogene TRBV3-2) and TRBJ1-4, with D possibly matching TRBD1 (5 bases). Germline V lookup: CDR1 LGHDT, CDR2 YNNKEL (reference sequence). Trimming left V 5 bases short and J 0 bases short, with 10 bases between. The CDR3 is 15 amino acids. CDR3 in DNA: TGTGCCAGCAGCTCTCGACAGTCAACTAATGAAAAACTGTTTTTT. Protein sequence: CASSSRQSTNEKLFF.

This chain links TRBV24-1 with TRBJ1-5; D perhaps matches TRBD1 (6 bases). CDR1 is KGHDR and CDR2 is SFDVKD in the germline V gene. V was pared by 3 bases and J by 10 bases, with 9 bases between. The CDR3 contains 12 residues. Here the CDR3 reads CATSDADSPQHF. CDR3 in DNA: TGTGCCACCAGTGATGCGGACAGTCCCCAGCATTTT.